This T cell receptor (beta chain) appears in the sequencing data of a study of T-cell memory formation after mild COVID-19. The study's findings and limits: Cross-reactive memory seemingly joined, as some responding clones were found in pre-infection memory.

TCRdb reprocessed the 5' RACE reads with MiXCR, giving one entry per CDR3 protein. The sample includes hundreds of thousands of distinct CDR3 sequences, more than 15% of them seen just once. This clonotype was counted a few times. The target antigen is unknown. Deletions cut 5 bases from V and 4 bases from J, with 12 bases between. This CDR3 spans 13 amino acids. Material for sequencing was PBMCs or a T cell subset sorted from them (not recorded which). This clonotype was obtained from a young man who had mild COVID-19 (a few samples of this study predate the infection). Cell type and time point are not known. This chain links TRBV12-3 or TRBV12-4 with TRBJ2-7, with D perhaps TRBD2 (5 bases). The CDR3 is CASSPPPGYEQYF. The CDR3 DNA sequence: TGTGCCAGCAGTCCCCCTCCGGGATACGAGCAGTACTTC.